This is a list of T cell receptor beta chains from one sample in a study of response to subunit inactivated influenza vaccine. Using its own MiXCR run on the RT-PCR reads, TCRdb lists one record per CDR3 protein. The table has 550,000 to 650,000 distinct CDR3 sequences, around 11% seen once. Sequencing was performed on PBMCs from blood, taken on the day of vaccination. These receptors came from a man aged 50 to 60 who received an inactivated influenza vaccine. Each CDR3 is given with its conserved first and last residue. Each record gives: clone size, V gene, CDR3 protein. Size is omitted from some rows. Given values are once, few, many or a class for expanded clones.

>-|TRBV20-1
CSARRTFSYEQYF
>many|TRBV3-1
CASSYSGTGGAGDGYTF
>-|TRBV20-1
CSARDPSGGRKDTQYF
>many|TRBV28
CASSLPSAAYEQYF
>many|TRBV12-3/TRBV12-4
CASRKDRVMADTQYF
>few|TRBV28
CASSATAFEQYF
>-|TRBV5-1
CASSPPRTGELFF
>many|TRBV6-2/TRBV6-3
CASSSPLLAYNEQFF
>-|TRBV20-1
CSASFGAGGPSSYNEQFF
>-|TRBV6-2/TRBV6-3
CASSSDSLNTEAFF
>-|TRBV4-1
CASSQVMLGPNEKLFF
>-|TRBV20-1
CSARWNYEQYF
>-|TRBV4-1
CASSQEGVRGNYIDTQYF
>few|TRBV4-3
CASSQGREGTQYF
>few|TRBV7-9
CASSSGLRVGIQYF
>-|TRBV11-2
CASRIAGPALEQFF
>-|TRBV20-1
CSALREVQETQYF
>few|TRBV4-2
CASSQAWGEQYF
>few|TRBV7-9
CASSSPREMNTEAFF
>many|TRBV7-6
CASSPGQLYGYTF
>few|TRBV28
CASSGDGMGEKLFF
>few|TRBV6-2/TRBV6-3
CASSYPRGTAEKLFF
>-|TRBV5-1
CASSWTSANYNEQFF
>few|TRBV4-2
CASSQSAGGFTDTQYF
>few|TRBV5-1
CASSPGTETDTQYF
>many|TRBV9
CASSGIGGPDTQYF
>few|TRBV6-2/TRBV6-3
CASSDYTTSYEQYF
>few|TRBV11-2
CASSPTGARYNEQFF
>-|TRBV20-1
CSVGRGGNSPLHF
>-|TRBV20-1
CSARDRDRGWADTQYF
>-|TRBV9
CASSPQTAPNTEAFF
>many|TRBV12-3/TRBV12-4
CASSFRTEAFF
>-|TRBV11-2
CASSTSSNEQFF
>-|TRBV20-1
CSARDPQRWGASPLHF
>-|TRBV20-1
CSARHSGGARLEQYF
>-|TRBV5-1
CASSLVVSSPGELFF
>many|TRBV12-3/TRBV12-4
CASSLRYRANYGYTF
>many|TRBV7-2
CASSLGLAGGPVWQFF
>-|TRBV15
CATSRGDSDTEAFF
>-|TRBV7-2
CASSEDPTRGYGYTF
>few|TRBV4-2
CASSLGQGPDTDTQYF
>-|TRBV20-1
CSASMVAGEQYF
>many|TRBV5-1
CASSQDPGELFF
>many|TRBV7-9
CASSQAVGDTEAFF
>many|TRBV12-3/TRBV12-4
CASSLTGVNYGYTF
>-|TRBV4-2
CASSQDLAGARYEQYF
>-|TRBV7-8
CASSLGDGNYNSPLHF
>-|TRBV7-6
CASSPPGQGGSSYNSPLHF
>-|TRBV19
CASSISDPGSNQPQHF
>few|TRBV4-2
CASSPLTSGRAKNIQYF
>many|TRBV7-6
CASSLGQRRTDTQYF
>many|TRBV20-1
CSARDPRRGEAFF